The clone carrying this TCR beta chain was seen just once. The source of the sample is a study of blood T cell repertoires in COVID-19. In the study overall: Acute and convalescent COVID-19 samples came from the United States, Italy and Spain. Sources were T cells, B-cell-depleted T cells, or PBMCs; the material itself was cDNA or gDNA.

V lost 5 bases to trimming and J lost 4 bases; unmatched junction nucleotides: 7. Germline V gives CDR1 MNHEY, CDR2 SVGEGT. The CDR3 is 15 amino acids. This table comes from immunoSEQ multiplex PCR, and its TCRdb copy is limited to in-frame clones, with some not included. The sample has 50,000 to 75,000 clones, about 77% seen once. The receptor comes from a man older than 75 with active or convalescent COVID-19. The J gene is TRBJ1-2, the V gene TRBV6-2 or TRBV6-3, with TRBD1 identical over 10 bases. The sequencing input was peripheral blood. The CDR3 coding sequence is TGTGCCAGCAGTGACGGGACAGGGGCCCTCTATGGCTACACCTTC. Amino acids: CASSDGTGALYGYTF.